This T cell receptor (beta chain) came from a study of Graves' ophthalmopathy and Graves' hyperthyroidism (dated by TCRdb to between 2017 and 2018). Regarding the research as a whole: Peripheral blood was collected at initial diagnosis, before any treatment. The study used TCR beta repertoire signatures to distinguish Graves' ophthalmopathy from Graves' hyperthyroidism and to predict progression to ophthalmopathy. In six or seven hyperthyroidism patients, the T-cell repertoires found in thyroid tissue were compared with those found in blood. To explore V-J signatures that separate ophthalmopathy from hyperthyroidism, a discovery set of fewer than 110 patients was enrolled, consisting of about 45 with ophthalmopathy and 57 with stable hyperthyroidism. Following sampling, methimazole starting at 30 mg daily was administered to hyperthyroidism patients, and high-dose intravenous methylprednisolone was administered to ophthalmopathy patients. An independent validation cohort was composed of some 19 hyperthyroidism patients and around 16 patients who later progressed from hyperthyroidism to ophthalmopathy. The 75 to 100 discovery patients were divided at random into training and test sets in a 7:3 ratio. In total, around 130 blood samples were TCR-sequenced: 40 to 45 ophthalmopathy, over 70 hyperthyroidism and 17 hyperthyroidism-to-ophthalmopathy patients. Results the study describes overall, beyond this receptor: In cross-validation, the 13-signature model distinguished ophthalmopathy from stable hyperthyroidism with nearly 90% sensitivity and about 81% specificity, while in the test set the corresponding values were approximately 80% and 75%. Among expanded thyroid clonotypes with frequency above 0.001, most also showed up in blood, which suggests that blood repertoires may reflect the thyroid immune response. Sample size was not statistically predetermined, and group allocation was not concealed from the investigators. In validation, the model predicted ophthalmopathy progression with more than 55% sensitivity and approximately 78% specificity; 12 predicted patients were CT-confirmed with GO in a median of roughly 6.8 months.

For repertoire sequencing, TCR beta CDR3 regions were amplified from RNA transcripts. The first round was an RT-PCR using HTBI primers with the Qiagen OneStep RT-PCR kit, and this first round was followed by a second-round multiplex PCR, then size selection and purification. The libraries underwent paired-end sequencing with 100 bp reads on an Illumina HiSeq2000. For the original study's pipeline: SOAPnuke was used to process the reads, removing any read that contained adapters or uncalled bases, had a mean Phred below 15, or lacked an exact match to the constant primer or identifier. High-quality paired reads were merged with COPE v1.2.5. Unique nucleotide sequences were defined as clonotypes and aligned to IMGT TRB V, D and J references using MiTCR v1.1. The analysis was limited to V-J combinations with a frequency above 0.0001, which together covered approximately 99% of repertoires. For each V-J combination, a TCR clonal expansion and chaos score was defined as the ratio of F50 clonal expansion to chaos observed in the TCRdist matrix. Welch's t-statistics and random forest were used to reduce features to about 14 V-J combinations, which were fed into a naive Bayes classifier. Thyroid-blood repertoire similarity was quantified with the Morisita-Horn index. Using fastp at Q25 and MiXCR, TCRdb reprocessed the public reads and kept productive beta chains. Identical CDR3 proteins give one entry, which carries the most common genes and DNA. The V and J calls were not made by the authors but by TCRdb's processing. The sample yields 400,000 to 500,000 distinct CDR3 sequences; 21% were counted once. Approximately 3.2% of the sample is held by the ten biggest clonotypes.

The sample holds many counts of this clonotype. Its specific antigen is unknown. Base qualities are not provided; no much larger clone lies one nucleotide away. CDR1 is given as KGHSH and CDR2 as LQKENI, both from the germline V gene. The CDR3 contains 15 residues, cysteine and phenylalanine counted. Only the CDR3 portion is preserved as DNA: 45 bases, with reading frame beginning at the first base. The trim is 0 bases for V and 7 bases for J, with a gap of 15 bases between the germline ends. Hyperthyroidism was considered stable if no progression to ophthalmopathy occurred within 18 months of follow-up. The hyperthyroidism patients were 18 to 65 years old and newly diagnosed, with a disease duration of less than 2 months. Patients with other autoimmune diseases, uncontrolled infections, pregnancy or lactation were excluded. Diagnosis was based on clinical symptoms, serum thyroxine, TRAb, thyroid ultrasound and orbital computed tomography. Ficoll-Paque density gradient centrifugation was used to isolate PBMCs from around 10 ml of fresh peripheral blood. Trizol reagent was used to extract the total RNA, and its quality was then checked on an Agilent 2100 Bioanalyzer.

Sequencing input: peripheral blood. This receptor was taken from a woman between 18 and 30 years old with stable Graves' hyperthyroidism. Donor details come from another sample of the same person, matched by shared clones. The chain is made from TRBV18 and TRBJ1-2, with an unclear D gene assignment. The CDR3 has the sequence CASSPPSQTGFGYTF. The base sequence is TGTGCCAGCTCACCACCATCACAGACTGGGTTTGGCTACACCTTC.